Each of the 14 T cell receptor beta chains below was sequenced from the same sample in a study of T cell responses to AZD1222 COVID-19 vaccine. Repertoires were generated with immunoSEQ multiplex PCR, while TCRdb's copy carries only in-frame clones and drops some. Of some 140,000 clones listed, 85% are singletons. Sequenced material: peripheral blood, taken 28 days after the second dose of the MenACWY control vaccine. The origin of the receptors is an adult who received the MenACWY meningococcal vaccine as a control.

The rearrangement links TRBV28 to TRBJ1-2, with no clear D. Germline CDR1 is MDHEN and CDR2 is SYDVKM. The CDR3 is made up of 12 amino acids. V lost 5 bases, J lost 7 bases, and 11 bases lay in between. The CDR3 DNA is TGTGCCAGCAGTACTAGTTCGAGTGGCTACACCTTC. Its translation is CASSTSSSGYTF.

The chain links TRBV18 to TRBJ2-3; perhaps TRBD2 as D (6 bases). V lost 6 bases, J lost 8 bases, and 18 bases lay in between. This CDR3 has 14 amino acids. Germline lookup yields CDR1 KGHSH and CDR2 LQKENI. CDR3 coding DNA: TGTGCCAGCTCTCCCGCGGGAAGTACGGTTACGCAGTATTTT. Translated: CASSPAGSTVTQYF.

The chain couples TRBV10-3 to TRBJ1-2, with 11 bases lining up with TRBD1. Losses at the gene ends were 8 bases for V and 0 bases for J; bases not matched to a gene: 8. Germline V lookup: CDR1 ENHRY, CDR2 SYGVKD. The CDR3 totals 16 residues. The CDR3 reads CAIRTGGMLANYGYTF. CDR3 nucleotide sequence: TGTGCCATCCGGACAGGGGGCATGTTGGCTAACTATGGCTACACCTTC.

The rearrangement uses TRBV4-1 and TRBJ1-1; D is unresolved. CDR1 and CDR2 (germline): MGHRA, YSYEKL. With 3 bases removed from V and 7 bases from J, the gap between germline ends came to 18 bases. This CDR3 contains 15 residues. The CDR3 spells CASSQTGSLKLEAFF. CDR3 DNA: TGCGCCAGCAGCCAGACCGGATCATTGAAACTTGAAGCTTTCTTT.

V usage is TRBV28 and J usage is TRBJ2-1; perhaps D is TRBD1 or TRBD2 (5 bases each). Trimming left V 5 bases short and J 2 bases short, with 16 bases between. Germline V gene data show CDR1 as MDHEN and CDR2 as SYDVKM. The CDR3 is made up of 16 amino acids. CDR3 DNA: TGTGCCAGCAGTCCCCTTAGAGGGGTGACCTACAATGAGCAGTTCTTC. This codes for CASSPLRGVTYNEQFF.

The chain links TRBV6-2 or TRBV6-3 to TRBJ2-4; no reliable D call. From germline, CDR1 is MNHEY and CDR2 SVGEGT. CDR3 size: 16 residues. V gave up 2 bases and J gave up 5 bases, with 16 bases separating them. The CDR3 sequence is CASSYPNGGWQNIQYF. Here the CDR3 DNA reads TGTGCCAGCAGTTACCCCAATGGTGGGTGGCAAAACATTCAGTACTTC.

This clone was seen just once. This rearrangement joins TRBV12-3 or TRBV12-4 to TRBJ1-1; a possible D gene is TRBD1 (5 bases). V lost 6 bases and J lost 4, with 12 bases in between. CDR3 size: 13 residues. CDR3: CASSQEGSTEAFF. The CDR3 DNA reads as TGTGCCAGCAGCCAAGAGGGGTCCACTGAAGCTTTCTTT.

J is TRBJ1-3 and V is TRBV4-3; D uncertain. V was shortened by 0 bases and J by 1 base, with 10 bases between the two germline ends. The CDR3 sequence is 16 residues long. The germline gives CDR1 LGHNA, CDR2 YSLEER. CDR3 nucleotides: TGCGCCAGCAGCCAAGAAATCTGGGGATCTGGAAACACCATATATTTT. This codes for CASSQEIWGSGNTIYF.

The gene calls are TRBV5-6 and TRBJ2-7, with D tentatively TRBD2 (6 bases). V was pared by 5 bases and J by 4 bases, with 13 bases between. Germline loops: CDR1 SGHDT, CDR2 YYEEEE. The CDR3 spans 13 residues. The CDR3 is CASSSGLVYEQYV. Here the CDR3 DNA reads TGTGCCAGCAGTTCGGGACTTGTTTACGAGCAGTACGTC.

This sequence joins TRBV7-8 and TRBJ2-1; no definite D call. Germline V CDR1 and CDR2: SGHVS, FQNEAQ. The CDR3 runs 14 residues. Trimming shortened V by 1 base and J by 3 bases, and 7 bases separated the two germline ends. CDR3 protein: CASSLVASYNEQFF. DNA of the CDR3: TGTGCCAGCAGCTTAGTGGCCAGCTACAATGAGCAGTTCTTC.

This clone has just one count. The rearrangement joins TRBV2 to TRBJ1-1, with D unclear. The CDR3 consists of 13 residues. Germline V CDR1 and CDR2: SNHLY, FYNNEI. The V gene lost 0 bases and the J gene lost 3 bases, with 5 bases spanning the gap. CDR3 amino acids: CASSEARYTEAFF. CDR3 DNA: TGTGCCAGCAGTGAAGCAAGATACACTGAAGCTTTCTTT.

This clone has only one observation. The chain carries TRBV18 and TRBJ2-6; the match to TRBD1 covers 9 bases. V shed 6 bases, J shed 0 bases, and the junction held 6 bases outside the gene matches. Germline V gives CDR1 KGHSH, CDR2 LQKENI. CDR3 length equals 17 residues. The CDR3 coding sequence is TGTGCCAGCTCCTCCGGGACAGGGCCCTCTGGGGCCAACGTCCTGACTTTC. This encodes CASSSGTGPSGANVLTF.

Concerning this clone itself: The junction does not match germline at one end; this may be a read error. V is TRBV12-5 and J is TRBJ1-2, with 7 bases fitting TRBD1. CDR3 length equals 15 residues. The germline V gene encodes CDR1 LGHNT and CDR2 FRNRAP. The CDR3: CASGFETGARYGYAF. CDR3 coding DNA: TGTGCTAGTGGTTTCGAAACAGGGGCTCGCTATGGCTACGCCTTC. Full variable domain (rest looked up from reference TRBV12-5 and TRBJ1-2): DARVTQTPRHKVTEMGQEVTMRCQPILGHNTVFWYRQTMMQGLELLAYFRNRAPLDDSGMPKDRFSAEMPDATLATLKIQPSEPRDSAVYFCASGFETGARYGYAFGSGTRLTVV.

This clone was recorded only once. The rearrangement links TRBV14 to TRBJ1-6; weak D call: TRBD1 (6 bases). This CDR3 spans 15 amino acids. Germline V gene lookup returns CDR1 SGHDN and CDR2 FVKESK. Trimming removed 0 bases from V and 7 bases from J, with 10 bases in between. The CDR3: CASSQDYGGNSPLHF. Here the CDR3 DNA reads TGTGCCAGCAGCCAAGATTACGGGGGCAATTCACCCCTCCACTTT.